The 13 T cell receptor beta chains presented below share a single source sample, sequenced in a study of cytomegalovirus exposure and HLA in healthy donors. 13 Jbeta primers and 60 Vbeta primers were used for the PCR. The method was immunoSEQ multiplex PCR; TCRdb's version includes in-frame clones alone and lacks a portion of them. Counted here are 150,000 to 190,000 clones, approximately 85% occurring once; the ten biggest clones make up approximately 2.5%. The sequenced material came from PBMCs. The receptors derive from a woman between 18 and 29 years old in good health and CMV-seronegative.

CDR3 in amino acids: CASSLDRDSLYGYTF. The CDR3 coding sequence is TGTGCCAGCAGCCTAGACCGGGACAGTTTATATGGCTACACCTTC. The chain links TRBV9 to TRBJ1-2; 7 nucleotides align to TRBD1. V dropped 4 bases and J dropped 5; count of bases not matched to a gene: 11. This CDR3 region has 15 residues. Germline V lookup: CDR1 SGDLS, CDR2 YYNGEE.

The CDR3 loop reads CASSVWRDRGRPNYGYTF. The CDR3 DNA reads TGTGCCAGCAGCGTGTGGAGGGACAGGGGGCGTCCCAACTATGGCTACACCTTC. V is TRBV7-2 and J is TRBJ1-2, with 12 nucleotides matching TRBD1. The J segment lost 2 bases and the V segment lost 5 bases, leaving 12 bases of the junction unmatched. Germline V gives CDR1 SGHTA, CDR2 FQGNSA. The CDR3 sequence is 18 residues long.

The V call is TRBV5-1, the J call TRBJ1-2; TRBD1 matches 8 bases. The CDR3 has 14 residues. The V gene's germline CDR1 is SGHRS and CDR2 YFSETQ. The V gene end was trimmed by 0 bases and the J gene end by 2 bases; junction bases not matched to a gene: 0. Here the CDR3 reads CASSLGQGNYGYTF. The CDR3 nucleotides are TGCGCCAGCAGCTTGGGACAGGGGAACTATGGCTACACCTTC.

V and J are TRBV28 and TRBJ2-7; 11 nucleotides align to TRBD1. The CDR3 totals 14 residues. CDR1 is MDHEN and CDR2 is SYDVKM in the germline V gene. Trimming took 5 bases from V and 7 from J; bases not matched to a gene: 7. CDR3 in amino acids: CASSNPDRGHEQYF. DNA of the CDR3: TGTGCCAGCAGTAATCCGGACAGGGGGCATGAGCAGTACTTC.

This rearrangement joins TRBV19 to TRBJ1-6; 11 nucleotides line up with TRBD1. This CDR3 is 16 amino acids long. Trimming took 5 bases from V and 11 from J; bases not matched to a gene: 11. Germline CDR1 LNHDA, CDR2 SQIVND (reference sequence). CDR3 residues: CASSPGQGVPTPPLHF. CDR3 DNA: TGTGCCAGTAGTCCGGGACAGGGGGTTCCTACGCCACCCCTCCACTTT. Full variable domain (outside the CDR3, taken from reference TRBV19 and TRBJ1-6): DGGITQSPKYLFRKEGQNVTLSCEQNLNHDAMYWYRQDPGQGLRLIYYSQIVNDFQKGDIAEGYSVSREKKESFPLTVTSAQKNPTAFYLCASSPGQGVPTPPLHFGNGTRLTVT.

This clone was found once. The genes are TRBV6-4 and TRBJ2-2; D is perhaps TRBD2 (6 bases). Trimming took 7 bases from V and 4 from J, leaving 13 bases between them. This CDR3 spans 14 amino acids. From germline, CDR1 is MRHNA and CDR2 SNTAGT. CDR3 residues: CASTPGEATGELFF. CDR3 DNA sequence: TGTGCCAGCACCCCGGGGGAGGCCACCGGGGAGCTGTTTTTT.

The DNA of the CDR3 is TGTGCCAGCAGCCGGGCGGGAGGGGAGGTAGGGGAGCAGTTCTTC. This translates into CASSRAGGEVGEQFF. The chain carries TRBV7-3 and TRBJ2-1, with TRBD2 identical over 9 bases. V shed 5 bases, J shed 10 bases, and the junction held 12 bases outside the gene matches. Germline V gives CDR1 SGHTA, CDR2 FQGTGA. The length of the CDR3 is 15 residues.

This sequence joins TRBV5-1 and TRBJ2-3; 7 bases fit TRBD2. CDR3 length equals 18 residues. Trimming took 0 bases from V and 6 from J; bases not matched to a gene: 16. Germline-derived CDR1 and CDR2 are SGHRS and YFSETQ. The CDR3 region has the DNA TGCGCCAGCAGCTTGGCCCCCGGTGGCGGGAGAGGAGGGGATACGCAGTATTTT. Amino acid sequence: CASSLAPGGGRGGDTQYF.

V gene TRBV30 combines with J gene TRBJ2-6, with a possible D match to TRBD1 (5 bases). Between the trimmed V and J ends, which lost 1 base and 0 bases, there was a span of 10 bases. Per germline, CDR1 GTSNPN and CDR2 SVGIG (reference sequence). The CDR3 has 16 residues. CDR3 amino acids: CAWSDRQYSGANVLTF. The DNA of the CDR3 is TGTGCCTGGAGTGACAGACAGTACTCTGGGGCCAACGTCCTGACTTTC.

The J gene is TRBJ1-2, the V gene TRBV4-1; 8 bases match TRBD1. This CDR3 has 17 amino acids. The V gene end was trimmed by 2 bases and the J gene end by 0 bases; junction bases not matched to a gene: 8. Germline loops: CDR1 MGHRA, CDR2 YSYEKL. DNA for the CDR3: TGCGCCAGCAGCCAACTCGGACAGGGAAGAGCTAACTATGGCTACACCTTC. Amino acids: CASSQLGQGRANYGYTF.

This clone has a single count. J is TRBJ2-7 and V is TRBV7-2; 8 bases map to TRBD2. CDR1 and CDR2 (germline): SGHTA, FQGNSA. V lost 10 bases, J lost 2 bases, and 7 bases stayed unmatched. CDR3 length: 13 amino acids. Here the CDR3 reads CATALSGTYEQYF. As DNA, the CDR3 is TGTGCCACCGCCCTTAGCGGGACCTACGAGCAGTACTTC. The entire variable domain, with the rest obtained from reference TRBV7-2 and TRBJ2-7, is as follows: GAGVSQSPSNKVTEKGKDVELRCDPISGHTALYWYRQSLGQGLEFLIYFQGNSAPDKSGLPSDRFSAERTGGSVSTLTIQRTQQEDSAVYLCATALSGTYEQYFGPGTRLTVT.

The rearrangement links TRBV21-1 to TRBJ2-1; TRBD1, the table's D call, lacks a check against the DNA. TRBV21-1 is recorded as a pseudogene. This CDR3 is 15 amino acids long. The CDR3 loop reads CASETHNVWANEQFF. For the CDR3, the DNA is TGTGCCAGCGAAACCCATAACGTATGGGCCAATGAGCAGTTCTTC.

The chain joins TRBV6-7 to TRBJ2-7, with 8 bases that match TRBD1. TRBV6-7 falls under the ORF class, with uncertain function. There are 18 residues in the CDR3. V trimming: 1 base; J trimming: 6 bases; junction bases outside the gene matches: 17. The CDR3 region has the DNA TGTGCCAGCAGTTACTTCCCCCTTTTGAGGGGCAGGGGGCGCGAGCAGTACTTC. It codes for CASSYFPLLRGRGREQYF.